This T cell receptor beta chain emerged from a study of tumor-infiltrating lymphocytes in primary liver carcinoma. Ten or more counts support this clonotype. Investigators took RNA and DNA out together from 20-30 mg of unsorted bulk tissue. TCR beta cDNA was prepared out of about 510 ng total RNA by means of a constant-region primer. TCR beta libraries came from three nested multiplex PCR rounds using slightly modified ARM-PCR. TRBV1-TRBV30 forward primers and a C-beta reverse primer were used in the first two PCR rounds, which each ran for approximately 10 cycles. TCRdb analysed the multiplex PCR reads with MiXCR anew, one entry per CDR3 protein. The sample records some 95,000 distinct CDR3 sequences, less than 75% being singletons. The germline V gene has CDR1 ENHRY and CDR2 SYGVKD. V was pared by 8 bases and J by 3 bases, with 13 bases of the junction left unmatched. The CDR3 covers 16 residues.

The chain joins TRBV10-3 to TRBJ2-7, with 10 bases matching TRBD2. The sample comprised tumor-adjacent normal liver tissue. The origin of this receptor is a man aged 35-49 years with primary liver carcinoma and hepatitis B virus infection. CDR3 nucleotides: TGTGCCATCCGGGAGAGCGCTAGCGGGAGTAGCTACGAGCAGTACTTC. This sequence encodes CAIRESASGSSYEQYF.